This TCR beta chain is drawn from a study of shared clonotypes between healthy human individuals. Only CD45RO-negative cells positively selected for CCR7 counted as naive CD8 cells, so terminally differentiated effector memory CD45RA+ cells were excluded. Method: immunoSEQ multiplex PCR; TCRdb's copy keeps in-frame clones and lacks some. The sample shows about 2.2 million clones, 85% to 95% of them seen only once. Sample: naive CD8+ T cells from PBMCs. The clonotype was recovered from a man younger than 30 in good health. Some clones in this sample may be carry-over from other donors' samples.

CDR3 region: CASRLIRGIQPQHF. In DNA, the CDR3 is TGTGCCAGCAGATTAATCAGGGGCATTCAGCCCCAGCATTTT. The chain has TRBV28 and TRBJ1-5; possibly TRBD1 for D (6 bases). Trimming cost V 6 bases and J 6 bases, with 15 bases left between them. CDR1 is MDHEN and CDR2 is SYDVKM in the germline V gene. The CDR3 contains 14 residues.